The source of this TCR beta chain is a study of early T cells in non-severe SARS-CoV-2 infection. TCRdb re-derived calls from the 5' RACE reads in MiXCR, one entry per CDR3 protein. The sample lists fewer than 30,000 distinct CDR3 sequences; approximately 6.4% were seen once. This CDR3 region has 14 residues. Trimming pared 6 bases from V and 3 bases from J, leaving 13 bases between. By its share, this clonotype is medium-sized (0.01 to 0.1%). The chain is built from TRBV12-3 or TRBV12-4 and TRBJ2-3; D remains unclear. This receptor was obtained from an adult who was a healthcare worker with PCR-confirmed SARS-CoV-2 infection or an uninfected control (not recorded which). The source material was whole blood, sampled at baseline. DNA of the CDR3: TGTGCCAGCAGGTACCGGGTCGGGACAGATACGCAGTATTTT. As protein: CASRYRVGTDTQYF.